Included here is one T cell receptor (beta chain) sequence, with context. The sample is drawn from a study of shared clonotypes between healthy human individuals. Naive CD8 cells lacked CD45RO and underwent positive selection for CCR7, leaving out terminally differentiated effector memory CD45RA+ cells. HIV-negative, healthy adults without recent acute infections or vaccinations were the donors. Using immunoSEQ multiplex PCR, the repertoire was profiled, and TCRdb retains in-frame clones only, with some absent. This sample has around 560,000 clones, with 85% to 95% found just once. The germline gives CDR1 SQVTM, CDR2 ANQGSEA. The CDR3 is 11 amino acids.

The V gene is TRBV29-1, the J gene TRBJ2-5; D call uncertain. The DNA end favors TRBJ2-7, so the J call may be wrong. Sequencing was done on a sample of naive CD8+ T cells sorted from blood. The sequence was obtained from a woman aged 30 to 39 in good health. CDR3 DNA sequence: TGCAGCGTTTCTAGGGATTACGAGCAGTACTTC. Amino acids: CSVSRDYEQYF.